The sequence of this T cell receptor beta chain was determined in a study of CD8+ T cells in alopecia areata. Study context: Patients in the treated group were given tofacitinib by mouth, 5 to 10 mg twice a day. Regarding the study as a whole: Higher clonality than in normal scalp was seen in lesional scalp, especially alopecia totalis/universalis. Clarity of TCR sharing across patients fell short of that in mice, possibly HLA-related. The study found tofacitinib significantly decreased scalp clonality and expanded CD8+ clones among the top 100.

cDNA prepared by RNA extraction and subsequent reverse transcription served as the template for sequencing. Some clones are missing from TCRdb's copy, which holds only in-frame ones; the method was immunoSEQ multiplex PCR. Of some 88,000 clones in the sample, 44% were seen once. Treatment of the sample: oral pan-JAK inhibitor, 5-10 mg twice daily. This clone was seen only a few times. Its antigen is as yet unknown. The sample in question was CD8+ T cells sorted from blood, obtained at week 24, from a patient treated with tofacitinib. This TCR was sampled from a human donor with alopecia areata.

The CDR3 loop reads CASSPTGGPNTGELFF. DNA for the CDR3: TGTGCCAGCAGCCCCACCGGGGGCCCGAACACCGGGGAGCTGTTTTTT. The chain employs TRBV7-9 and TRBJ2-2, with D perhaps given as TRBD1 or TRBD2 (6 bases each). Germline CDR1 and CDR2: SEHNR and FQNEAQ (reference sequence). The V end lost 5 bases, the J end lost 0 bases, and 13 bases lay between the germline ends. The CDR3 sequence is 16 residues long.